Below, one T cell receptor beta chain is given with its context. No antigen is known for it. The CDR3 is made up of 12 amino acids. Trimming left V 10 bases short and J 0 bases short, with 8 bases between. Germline CDR1 ENHRY, CDR2 SYGVKD. These data belong to a study of response to subunit inactivated influenza vaccine. Study outcomes and limitations: The study's authors posited that every seasonal influenza vaccination enlists few new T cells.

TCRdb re-called the RT-PCR reads through MiXCR, storing one row per CDR3 protein. Here the sample spans about 500,000 distinct CDR3 sequences, approximately 17% being singletons. V is TRBV10-3 and J is TRBJ2-3, with D hard to call. The sample consisted of CD4+ T cells sorted from PBMCs, taken less than 25 months after vaccination. This TCR came from a man aged 50-75 years who received an inactivated influenza vaccine. CDR3 residues: CANADSTDTQYF. The CDR3 DNA sequence: TGTGCCAATGCGGATAGCACAGATACGCAGTATTTT.